Below are 13 T cell receptor beta chains sequenced from a single sample in a study of T cell repertoires in cytomegalovirus infection. For these TCRs, the target antigens are not known. TCRdb independently ran MiXCR on the reads; one entry per CDR3 protein. The sample yields about 700,000 distinct CDR3 sequences, 30% to 35% seen once. Here the sequenced sample was cultured PBMCs, taken from culture after CMV antigen stimulation. Receptors originate from a human donor in good health (CMV status not recorded). Some clones in this sample may be carry-over from other donors' samples.

J is TRBJ2-7 and V is TRBV5-1; 7 bases align to TRBD2. The V and J ends lost 4 bases and 3 bases, in that order; junction bases with no gene match: 7. Germline V gives CDR1 SGHRS, CDR2 YFSETQ. This CDR3 has 14 amino acids. Written as DNA, the CDR3 is TGCGCCAGCAGCCCCGCGGGGGTGGGCTACGAGCAGTACTTC. Protein: CASSPAGVGYEQYF. The full variable domain, completed using reference TRBV5-1 and TRBJ2-7, is KAGVTQTPRYLIKTRGQQVTLSCSPISGHRSVSWYQQTPGQGLQFLFEYFSETQRNKGNFPGRFSGRQFSNSRSEMNVSTLELGDSALYLCASSPAGVGYEQYFGPGTRLTVT.

The chain carries TRBV14 and TRBJ1-1; tentative D call: TRBD1 (5 bases). V was clipped by 4 bases and J by 3 bases, with 12 bases between them. The germline CDR1 and CDR2 sequences are SGHDN and FVKESK. The CDR3 has 14 residues. The CDR3 spells CASSPLGGDTEAFF. DNA of the CDR3: TGTGCCAGCAGCCCACTCGGGGGAGACACTGAAGCTTTCTTT.

The chain recombines TRBV20-1 with TRBJ2-3; 13 nucleotides match TRBD2. Germline loops: CDR1 DFQATT, CDR2 SNEGSKA (reference sequence). J lost 6 bases, V lost 3 bases, and 6 bases had no gene match. CDR3 length equals 15 residues. This CDR3 is CSASTSGRAWDTQYF. The CDR3 bases are TGCAGTGCTAGCACTAGCGGGAGGGCATGGGATACGCAGTATTTT.

The chain recombines TRBV18 with TRBJ2-3, with D unclear. The germline V and J ends were trimmed by 2 bases and 8 bases, with 17 bases remaining between them. Germline V gives CDR1 KGHSH, CDR2 LQKENI. CDR3 length: 15 amino acids. In DNA form, the CDR3 reads TGTGCCAGCTCACCAACCCGGCTAGAGGTGGCTACGCAGTATTTT. Encoded protein: CASSPTRLEVATQYF. Filled out from reference TRBV18 and TRBJ2-3, the complete variable domain reads NAGVMQNPRHLVRRRGQEARLRCSPMKGHSHVYWYRQLPEEGLKFMVYLQKENIIDESGMPKERFSAEFPKEGPSILRIQQVVRGDSAAYFCASSPTRLEVATQYFGPGTRLTVL.

This clonotype has more than one count but fewer than ten. The J gene is TRBJ1-1, the V gene TRBV5-5, with D unresolved. CDR3 length: 14 residues. V lost 4 bases to trimming and J lost 8 bases, with 18 bases between them. Germline CDR1 reads SGHKS; CDR2 reads YYEKEE (reference sequence). Here the CDR3 DNA reads TGTGCCAGCAGCAACACCGACGGTTTCAGAGAAGCTTTCTTT. It codes for CASSNTDGFREAFF.

This clonotype was seen a handful of times. The chain recombines TRBV19 with TRBJ2-2; tentatively, D is TRBD2 (6 bases). The CDR3 consists of 16 residues. Germline values: CDR1 LNHDA, CDR2 SQIVND (reference sequence). The germline V and J ends were trimmed by 10 bases and 1 base, with 19 bases remaining between them. The CDR3, as DNA: TGTGCCACCCAGGACTACTTGGGCCAGAACACCGGGGAGCTGTTTTTT. Its translation: CATQDYLGQNTGELFF.

Many counts were recorded for this clonotype. This chain connects TRBV7-8 to TRBJ2-7, with 7 bases that match TRBD1. J lost 3 bases, V lost 4 bases, and 9 bases had no gene match. Per germline, CDR1 SGHVS and CDR2 FQNEAQ. The CDR3 has 15 residues. The CDR3: CASSSYDRANYEQYF. The CDR3 region has the DNA TGTGCCAGCAGCTCCTACGACAGGGCTAACTACGAGCAGTACTTC.

This sequence joins TRBV7-2 and TRBJ2-5; D remains ambiguous. CDR1 is SGHTA, CDR2 FQGNSA, per germline. The CDR3 consists of 14 residues. V shed 3 bases and J shed 2 bases, with 10 bases lying between them. In DNA form, the CDR3 reads TGTGCCAGCAGCTTTACTCCGACTCAAGAGACCCAGTACTTC. It translates to CASSFTPTQETQYF.

This clonotype was seen more than once but under ten times. The chain joins TRBV6-2 or TRBV6-3 to TRBJ1-6; D gene unclear. V lost 6 bases to trimming and J lost 14 bases, with 17 bases between them. Per germline, CDR1 MNHEY and CDR2 SVGEGT. This CDR3 has 13 amino acids. CDR3 region: CASSPRAESTLHF. CDR3 bases: TGTGCCAGCAGCCCGCGGGCCGAGAGCACCCTCCACTTT.

The chain recombines TRBV29-1 with TRBJ2-1, with TRBD2 matching over 9 bases. Germline CDR1 is SQVTM and CDR2 is ANQGSEA. There are 15 residues in the CDR3. V lost 5 bases, J lost 4 bases, and 9 bases stayed unmatched. Here the CDR3 DNA reads TGCAGCGTTATACACAGCGGGGGGAAGTACAATGAGCAGTTCTTC. Its protein is CSVIHSGGKYNEQFF.

The chain employs TRBV10-3 and TRBJ2-3; 8 nucleotides align to TRBD2. With 4 bases clipped from V and 0 bases from J, the junction kept 6 bases outside the gene matches. The CDR3 covers 16 residues. The germline V gene encodes CDR1 ENHRY and CDR2 SYGVKD. CDR3 coding DNA: TGTGCCATCAGTGGAGCAGCGGGGGCTAGCACAGATACGCAGTATTTT. This gives the protein CAISGAAGASTDTQYF.

This clonotype has just a few counts. V and J are TRBV7-9 and TRBJ2-4; perhaps TRBD1 as D (5 bases). Trimming pared 4 bases from V and 0 bases from J, leaving 16 bases between. Germline values: CDR1 SEHNR, CDR2 FQNEAQ (reference sequence). The CDR3 spans 17 residues. CDR3: CASSSQRQLLAKNIQYF. The CDR3 coding sequence is TGTGCCAGCAGCTCCCAAAGACAGCTTCTAGCCAAAAACATTCAGTACTTC.

This clonotype was observed a handful of times. This chain links TRBV7-2 with TRBJ2-3; possible D gene TRBD1, 5 bases. Germline lookup yields CDR1 SGHTA and CDR2 FQGNSA. The CDR3 runs 15 residues. The ends were cut back, 1 base at V and 1 base at J, with 9 bases in the middle. CDR3 sequence: CASSLGIQGTDTQYF. The CDR3 region has the DNA TGTGCCAGCAGCTTAGGTATACAGGGCACAGATACGCAGTATTTT.